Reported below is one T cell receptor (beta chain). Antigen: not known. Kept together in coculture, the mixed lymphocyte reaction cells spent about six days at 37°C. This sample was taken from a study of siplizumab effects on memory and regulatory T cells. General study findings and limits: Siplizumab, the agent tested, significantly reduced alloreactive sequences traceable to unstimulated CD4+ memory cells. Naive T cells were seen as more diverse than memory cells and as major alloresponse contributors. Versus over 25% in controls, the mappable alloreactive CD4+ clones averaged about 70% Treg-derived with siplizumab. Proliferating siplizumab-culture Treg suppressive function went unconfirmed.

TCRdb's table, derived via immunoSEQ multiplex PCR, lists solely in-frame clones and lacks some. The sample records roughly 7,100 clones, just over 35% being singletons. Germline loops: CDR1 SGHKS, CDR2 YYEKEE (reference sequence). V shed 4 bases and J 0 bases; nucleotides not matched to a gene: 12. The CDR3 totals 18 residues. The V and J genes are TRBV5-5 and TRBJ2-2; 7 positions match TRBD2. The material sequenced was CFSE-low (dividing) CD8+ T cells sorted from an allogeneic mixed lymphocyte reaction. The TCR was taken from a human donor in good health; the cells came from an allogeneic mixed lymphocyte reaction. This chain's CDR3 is CASSQARASGANTGELFF. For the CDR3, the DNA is TGTGCCAGCAGCCAAGCCCGTGCTAGCGGAGCGAACACCGGGGAGCTGTTTTTT. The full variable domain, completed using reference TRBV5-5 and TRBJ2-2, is DAGVTQSPTHLIKTRGQQVTLRCSPISGHKSVSWYQQVLGQGPQFIFQYYEKEERGRGNFPDRFSARQFPNYSSELNVNALLLGDSALYLCASSQARASGANTGELFFGEGSRLTVL.